The 10 T cell receptor beta chains presented below share a single source sample, sequenced in a study of T cells in Graves' hyperthyroidism and ophthalmopathy. Amplified regions were TCR beta CDR3 sequences from RNA transcripts. The HTBI set primed first-round TCR CDR3 RT-PCR. TCRdb fed the multiplex PCR reads into MiXCR, producing one record per CDR3 protein. The sample records around 420,000 distinct CDR3 sequences, roughly an eighth being singletons. Material for sequencing was blood. The receptors here all came from a woman aged 18 to 35 with Graves' hyperthyroidism.

This clonotype appeared many times. This chain uses TRBV6-2 or TRBV6-3 with TRBJ1-1, with D tentatively TRBD1 (5 bases). There are 15 residues in the CDR3. Germline V gene data show CDR1 as MNHEY and CDR2 as SVGEGT. V was shortened by 2 bases and J by 7 bases, with 17 bases between the two germline ends. This CDR3 is CASSYRGSLQGEAFF. CDR3 bases: TGTGCCAGCAGTTACCGGGGCTCACTTCAAGGTGAAGCTTTCTTT.

This clonotype was recorded a few times. V gene TRBV27 combines with J gene TRBJ2-1; unclear D gene. There are 13 residues in the CDR3. Germline V gene lookup returns CDR1 MNHEY and CDR2 SMNVEV (reference sequence). V lost 0 bases and J lost 5, with 5 bases in between. CDR3 bases: TGTGCCAGCAGTTTATCCAGTGACAATGAGCAGTTCTTC. It is translated as CASSLSSDNEQFF.

In this sample, this clonotype turned up many times. This chain uses TRBV11-2 with TRBJ1-5, with 7 bases identical to TRBD1. The V gene end was trimmed by 0 bases and the J gene end by 4 bases; junction bases not matched to a gene: 6. Per the germline V gene, CDR1 is SGHAT and CDR2 is FQNNGV. The CDR3 contains 16 residues. The CDR3 sequence is CASSLDGTAPNQPQHF. CDR3 nucleotides: TGTGCCAGCAGCTTAGATGGGACAGCACCTAATCAGCCCCAGCATTTT.

Of note for this clonotype: A much larger clone lies one base from this, so it may be a read error. The DNA of the CDR3 is TGTGCCAGCAGCTTGTCTCCCCTCGGGACCTGCGAGCAGTACTTC. This encodes CASSLSPLGTCEQYF. This chain joins TRBV5-5 and TRBJ2-7; D possibly matches TRBD1 or TRBD2 (5 bases each). The V and J ends lost 1 base and 6 bases respectively, with 17 bases between them. Germline-derived CDR1 and CDR2 are SGHKS and YYEKEE (reference sequence). The CDR3 is 15 residues long. Together with reference TRBV5-5 and TRBJ2-7, the CDR3 gives the full variable domain: DAGVTQSPTHLIKTRGQQVTLRCSPISGHKSVSWYQQVLGQGPQFIFQYYEKEERGRGNFPDRFSARQFPNYSSELNVNALLLGDSALYLCASSLSPLGTCEQYFGPGTRLTVT.

This clonotype appeared many times. The V and J genes are TRBV29-1 and TRBJ1-1; tentatively, D is TRBD1 (5 bases). This CDR3 region has 12 residues. CDR1 SQVTM and CDR2 ANQGSEA come from the germline V gene. Trimming left V 3 bases short and J 4 bases short, with 9 bases between. In DNA form, the CDR3 reads TGCAGCGTTGATCGGGGGGGCACTGAAGCTTTCTTT. The encoded protein is CSVDRGGTEAFF.

This clonotype has more than one count but fewer than ten. The rearrangement links TRBV20-1 to TRBJ2-7; D call uncertain. This CDR3 has 11 amino acids. Trimming pared 0 bases from V and 7 bases from J, leaving 7 bases between. Per germline, CDR1 DFQATT and CDR2 SNEGSKA (reference sequence). The CDR3 region is CSAREGREQYF. DNA of the CDR3: TGCAGTGCTAGAGAGGGTAGGGAGCAGTACTTC.

The table lists this clonotype with many counts. V usage is TRBV29-1 and J usage is TRBJ1-1; D is ambiguous. Germline V gene lookup returns CDR1 SQVTM and CDR2 ANQGSEA. This CDR3 has 12 residues. V was cut by 6 bases and J by 0 bases, with 8 bases left in between. CDR3 loop: CSVLHMNTEAFF. CDR3 bases: TGCAGCGTCCTACACATGAACACTGAAGCTTTCTTT.

This clonotype has a count of ten or more. This rearrangement joins TRBV6-5 to TRBJ2-2, with a tentative D call TRBD1 (6 bases). This CDR3 spans 16 amino acids. Germline CDR1 MNHEY, CDR2 SVGAGI. Deletions cut 2 bases from V and 5 bases from J, with 15 bases between. CDR3 loop: CASSYRAGERTGELFF. The CDR3 bases are TGTGCCAGCAGTTACCGGGCAGGGGAAAGGACCGGGGAGCTGTTTTTT.

The rearrangement joins TRBV6-2 or TRBV6-3 to TRBJ2-1, with 10 bases that match TRBD2. CDR1 and CDR2 (germline): MNHEY, SVGEGT. The CDR3 has 14 amino acids. The V and J ends lost 5 bases and 8 bases, in that order; junction bases with no gene match: 6. CDR3 residues: CASSTVAGGDEQFF. The DNA of the CDR3 is TGTGCCAGCAGTACGGTAGCGGGAGGCGATGAGCAGTTCTTC.

The rearrangement links TRBV27 to TRBJ2-7; 9 nucleotides match TRBD2. Germline V CDR1 and CDR2: MNHEY, SMNVEV (reference sequence). The CDR3 is 15 residues long. The V gene end was trimmed by 7 bases and the J gene end by 1 base; junction bases not matched to a gene: 8. CDR3 in amino acids: CASILTSGRSYEQYF. The CDR3 DNA reads TGTGCCAGCATCTTAACTAGCGGGCGTTCCTACGAGCAGTACTTC.